The 6 T cell receptor beta chains listed next were all sequenced from one sample in a study of T cells after yellow fever vaccination. From the 5' RACE reads, TCRdb called clonotypes with MiXCR, one entry per CDR3 protein. In the table there are 170,000 or so distinct CDR3 sequences, roughly 6.2% of which are singletons. The sequencing used CD4+ T cells sorted from PBMCs, collected on the day of the first yellow fever vaccination. The receptor set was obtained from a man between 18 and 29 years old who received the YFV17D yellow fever vaccine.

V usage is TRBV7-8 and J usage is TRBJ2-1, with 8 positions matching TRBD1. V lost 7 bases and J lost 5; bases outside the gene matches: 7. This CDR3 is built from 14 residues. Germline CDR1 and CDR2: SGHVS and FQNEAQ. DNA for the CDR3: TGTGCCAGCACCGGACAGGGTGGGGACAATGAGCAGTTCTTC. Translating it yields CASTGQGGDNEQFF.

As for this clonotype: Mismatch with germline at one junction end may stem from a read error. The V call is TRBV7-7, the J call TRBJ2-1; D is unresolved. This CDR3 has 14 residues. CDR1 is SSHAT and CDR2 is FNYEAQ in the germline V gene (reference sequence). The CDR3 sequence: CASSPEMNQNEQFF. The DNA for the CDR3 is TGTGCTAGCAGCCCGGAGATGAATCAAAATGAGCAGTTCTTC.

At least ten counts were recorded for this clonotype. This chain uses TRBV5-1 with TRBJ2-2; TRBD1 matches at 11 bases. CDR1 and CDR2 (germline): SGHRS, YFSETQ. J was trimmed by 3 bases and V by 6 bases; bases with no gene match: 1. This CDR3 comprises 14 residues. CDR3 coding DNA: TGCGCCAGCACGGGACAGGGGGACACCGGGGAGCTGTTTTTT. This gives the protein CASTGQGDTGELFF. Using reference TRBV5-1 and TRBJ2-2 for the parts outside the CDR3, the full variable domain is KAGVTQTPRYLIKTRGQQVTLSCSPISGHRSVSWYQQTPGQGLQFLFEYFSETQRNKGNFPGRFSGRQFSNSRSEMNVSTLELGDSALYLCASTGQGDTGELFFGEGSRLTVL.

The chain combines TRBV5-1 with TRBJ2-1; the match to TRBD1 covers 11 bases. Germline CDR1 SGHRS, CDR2 YFSETQ. The CDR3 has 16 amino acids. After removal of 0 bases from V and 6 bases from J, the junction contained 5 bases not matched to a gene. The DNA for the CDR3 is TGCGCCAGCAGCTTGGTCGCCGGGACAGGGGGCAATGAGCAGTTCTTC. It translates to CASSLVAGTGGNEQFF.

In its sample, this clonotype was seen a few times. The chain links TRBV6-5 to TRBJ1-2, with TRBD1 identical over 8 bases. Germline V gene lookup returns CDR1 MNHEY and CDR2 SVGAGI. The CDR3 extends over 14 amino acids. The V segment lost 5 bases and the J segment 8 bases; nucleotides outside the gene matches: 10. The CDR3 region has the DNA TGTGCCAGCAGTATCCTGGGACAGGCTACGGGCTACACCTTC. It is translated as CASSILGQATGYTF.

This clonotype was detected ten times or more. This chain joins TRBV12-3 or TRBV12-4 and TRBJ1-3; perhaps TRBD1 as D (5 bases). Trimming stripped 4 bases from V and 9 bases from J, with 25 bases between. The CDR3 is 17 residues long. CDR3 nucleotides: TGTGCCAGCAGTTCCACCGCCGGGCCGAGGCGGGACGGCACCATATATTTT. This gives the protein CASSSTAGPRRDGTIYF.